These T cell receptor beta chains were read from a single sample in a study of CD8+ T cells in alopecia areata. Libraries were prepared by immunoSEQ multiplex PCR; TCRdb keeps only in-frame clonotypes and omits some of them. The sample lists around 180,000 clones, less than 70% seen once, with 1.3% in the top ten. The source material was CD4+ T cells sorted from blood, sampled around week 50, from a patient treated with tofacitinib. The receptor set was obtained from a human donor with alopecia areata. Each CDR3 is given with its conserved first and last residue. The D gene is left open where the match is weak. Not all rows give a size; the values are once, few, many and, for expanded clones, a class.

abundance	len	v_gene	j_gene	d_gene	CDR3nt	CDR3aa
-	13	TRBV30	TRBJ1-2	TRBD1	TGTGCCTGGGATGGAGGGACAGGGGATGGCTACACCTTC	CAWDGGTGDGYTF
-	13	TRBV9	TRBJ1-1	-	TGTGCCAGCAGCCCAGGACCGTTTGATGAAGCTTTCTTT	CASSPGPFDEAFF
few	15	TRBV7-8	TRBJ2-7	-	TGTGCCAGCAGCTTATTAGTGGCGTCTATCCACGAGCAGTACTTC	CASSLLVASIHEQYF
-	15	TRBV9	TRBJ2-5	-	TGTGCCAGCAGCCCACGGGGGGCCCCCAGGGAGACCCAGTACTTC	CASSPRGAPRETQYF
-	14	TRBV2	TRBJ2-3	-	TGTGCCAGCAGGGTCTCCCCTCTGGGGGATACGCAGTATTTT	CASRVSPLGDTQYF
few	15	TRBV2	TRBJ2-1	-	TGTGCCAGCAGTGTGAACCCGAGCTCCTACAATGAGCAGTTCTTC	CASSVNPSSYNEQFF
-	13	TRBV29-1	TRBJ2-6	-	TGCAGCGTTGCTGGGGGTGGGGCCAACGTCCTGACTTTC	CSVAGGGANVLTF
-	16	TRBV9	TRBJ2-3	TRBD2	TGTGCCAGCAGCCGCCTCCTGAGCGGGGGGGCCCATACGCAGTATTTT	CASSRLLSGGAHTQYF
-	14	TRBV4-3	TRBJ2-7	-	TGCGCCAGCAGCCCGACTAGGTCGAAGCTCGAGCAGTACTTC	CASSPTRSKLEQYF
-	14	TRBV4-2	TRBJ2-5	-	TGTGCCAGCAGCCAAGAAGACAGGCAAGAGACCCAGTACTTC	CASSQEDRQETQYF
few	13	TRBV30	TRBJ2-7	-	TGTGCCTGGAGTATCACAGATTCCTACGAGCAGTACTTC	CAWSITDSYEQYF
few	11	TRBV6-6	TRBJ2-7	-	TGTGCCAGCAGCATCGACTACGAGCAGTACTTC	CASSIDYEQYF
-	10	TRBV10-3	TRBJ2-3	-	TGTGCCGGTCAAGCGGATACGCAGTATTTT	CAGQADTQYF
-	15	TRBV10-3	TRBJ1-6	-	TGTGCCATCAGTGAGTCGTCGCGCGAAAATTCACCCCTCCACTTT	CAISESSRENSPLHF
-	16	TRBV27	TRBJ1-6	-	TGTGCCAGCAGTTTATCGCGCCACAGGGTGAATTCACCCCTCCACTTT	CASSLSRHRVNSPLHF
-	15	TRBV6-5	TRBJ1-5	TRBD1	TGTGCCAGCAGTCGGGACAGGGGGCCTAATCAGCCCCAGCATTTT	CASSRDRGPNQPQHF
-	17	TRBV13	TRBJ2-1	TRBD2	TGTGCCAGCAGCTTAGGCCGAGCTAGCGGGAAGGGGAATGAGCAGTTCTTC	CASSLGRASGKGNEQFF
-	13	TRBV9	TRBJ2-7	-	TGTGCCAGCAGCGGTGACAACCACTACGAGCAGTACTTC	CASSGDNHYEQYF
-	13	TRBV29-1	TRBJ1-1	-	TGCAGCGTTGAACGGCAGATGAACACTGAAGCTTTCTTT	CSVERQMNTEAFF
once	13	TRBV5-6	TRBJ1-4	-	TGTGCCAGCAGCCTCACGGGAAATGAAAAACTGTTTTTT	CASSLTGNEKLFF
-	13	TRBV29-1	TRBJ2-6	-	TGCAGCACGGGGGAATCTGGGGCCAACGTCCTGACTTTC	CSTGESGANVLTF
-	15	TRBV9	TRBJ2-1	-	TGTGCCAGCAGCGTCTCCGAGTCGCGCTTGGAAGAGCAGTTCTTC	CASSVSESRLEEQFF
few	12	TRBV4-1	TRBJ2-7	-	TGCGCCAGCAGCCTAAGCGGTTACGAGCAGTACTTC	CASSLSGYEQYF
-	12	TRBV27	TRBJ2-7	-	TGTGCCAGCCCGAGGTATGCGTACGAGCAGTACTTC	CASPRYAYEQYF
-	11	TRBV30	TRBJ2-3	-	TGTGCCTGGAGCGGGGTGAATACGCAGTATTTT	CAWSGVNTQYF
-	12	TRBV6-5	TRBJ1-2	-	TGTGCCAGCAGAACAGGGAACTATGGCTACACCTTC	CASRTGNYGYTF